This note documents a single T cell receptor (beta chain) sequence. Its antigen is as yet unknown. After CD4 positive bead selection, the CD4-negative fraction gave CD8 T cells. This specimen comes from a study of naive and memory T cell subsets. Overall study findings and caveats: RNA-based TCR counts may shift with T cell activation and differentiation.

Two oligonucleotides, mixed equimolar, formed the beta constant-region primer covering TRBC1 and TRBC2. TCRdb called the UMI-ligation and nested PCR reads again in MiXCR, with one record for every CDR3 protein. The table has about 85,000 distinct CDR3 sequences, about an eighth seen once. Input material: central memory CD4+ T cells from blood. The TCR sequence derives from a human donor in good health.

The CDR3 here is CASSEVGTKYNEQFF. The CDR3 DNA is TGTGCCAGCAGTGAAGTAGGGACAAAGTACAATGAGCAGTTCTTC. V and J are TRBV2 and TRBJ2-1; tentatively, D is TRBD1 (6 bases). V was shortened by 1 base and J by 4 bases, with 11 bases between the two germline ends. Germline lookup yields CDR1 SNHLY and CDR2 FYNNEI. This CDR3 contains 15 residues.